This TCR beta chain was observed in a study of tumor and adjacent non-tumor tissue in lung cancer. Study-wide context: The cohort had around twelve adenocarcinoma, a couple of squamous cell and 1 small cell patients.

The CDR3 has 15 residues. Deletions cut 1 base from V and 14 bases from J, with 21 bases between. From germline, CDR1 is MNHNS and CDR2 SASEGT. No cell sorting was done before RNA was extracted from the tissue. Distant lung tissue was collected more than 3 cm away from the tumor edge. Three rounds of nested PCR, following a modified ARM-PCR protocol, produced the TCRbeta library. TCRdb re-called the multiplex PCR reads through MiXCR, storing one row per CDR3 protein. The table records under 80,000 distinct CDR3 sequences, more than 75% of them present only once. This chain uses TRBV6-1 with TRBJ1-5; perhaps TRBD1 as D (6 bases). Sample: distant non-tumor lung tissue. The receptor comes from a man aged 60 to 75 with non-small cell lung cancer. CDR3 region: CASSEGGAPNQPEHF. The DNA of the CDR3 is TGTGCCAGCAGTGAAGGGGGGGCGCCCAATCAGCCAGAGCATTTT.